Following are 29 T cell receptor beta chains from one sample sequenced in a study of cytomegalovirus exposure and HLA in healthy donors. Vbeta (60) and Jbeta (13) primers were used in the PCR. Only in-frame clones appear in the TCRdb table, and some are missing; sequencing was by immunoSEQ multiplex PCR. Here the sample spans 150,000 or so clones, about 84% being singletons. What was sequenced was PBMCs. Every receptor here comes from a man in his fifties or sixties in good health and CMV-seronegative.

This clone was seen a single time. The CDR3 sequence: CATFSGGGTDTQYF. The CDR3 DNA reads TGTGCCACCTTCTCGGGTGGAGGAACAGATACGCAGTATTTT. The chain carries TRBV5-4 and TRBJ2-3; D may be TRBD2 (5 bases). Germline loops: CDR1 SGHNT, CDR2 YYREEE (reference sequence). This CDR3 comprises 14 residues. V was clipped by 9 bases and J by 3 bases, with 17 bases between them.

This clone has just one count. This sequence joins TRBV15 and TRBJ2-2; TRBD1 matches at 10 bases. This CDR3 is 16 amino acids long. With V trimmed by 5 bases and J by 2 bases, 5 bases remained unmatched. Germline CDR1 is LNHNV and CDR2 is YYDKDF (reference sequence). CDR3 coding DNA: TGTGCCACCAGCTTTCGGACAGGGGGAAACACCGGGGAGCTGTTTTTT. It encodes CATSFRTGGNTGELFF.

This clone was found a few times. This chain uses TRBV14 with TRBJ2-1; 14 positions match TRBD2. The CDR3 totals 17 residues. J gave up 8 bases and V 3 bases, and 9 bases lay outside the gene matches. Germline values: CDR1 SGHDN, CDR2 FVKESK. The CDR3 DNA sequence: TGTGCCAGCAGCCAGGACCGACTAGCGGGAGGGCTCGATGAGCAGTTCTTC. Protein sequence: CASSQDRLAGGLDEQFF. Filled out from reference TRBV14 and TRBJ2-1, the complete variable domain reads EAGVTQFPSHSVIEKGQTVTLRCDPISGHDNLYWYRRVMGKEIKFLLHFVKESKQDESGMPNNRFLAERTGGTYSTLKVQPAELEDSGVYFCASSQDRLAGGLDEQFFGPGTRLTVL.

The table lists this clone with a few counts. This rearrangement joins TRBV7-9 to TRBJ2-3; TRBD2 aligns across 8 bases. Germline-derived CDR1 and CDR2 are SEHNR and FQNEAQ (reference sequence). The CDR3 sequence is 16 residues long. With 5 bases clipped from V and 3 bases from J, the junction kept 10 bases outside the gene matches. This chain's CDR3 is CASSPIGAGVTDTQYF. The CDR3 coding sequence is TGTGCCAGCAGCCCCATAGGAGCGGGAGTGACAGATACGCAGTATTTT. Full variable domain (rest looked up from reference TRBV7-9 and TRBJ2-3): DTGVSQNPRHKITKRGQNVTFRCDPISEHNRLYWYRQTLGQGPEFLTYFQNEAQLEKSRLLSDRFSAERPKGSFSTLEIQRTEQGDSAMYLCASSPIGAGVTDTQYFGPGTRLTVL.

This clone was observed a handful of times. The chain couples TRBV4-2 to TRBJ2-3; D uncertain. This CDR3 is 15 amino acids long. Germline-derived CDR1 and CDR2 are LGHNA and YNFKEQ. V was shortened by 4 bases and J by 8 bases, with 19 bases between the two germline ends. CDR3 sequence reads: CASSPPRVSGGTQYF. The CDR3 nucleotides read TGTGCCAGCAGCCCACCCCGCGTTTCTGGCGGTACGCAGTATTTT.

The rearrangement uses TRBV27 and TRBJ1-5, with D perhaps TRBD1 (6 bases). Per the germline V gene, CDR1 is MNHEY and CDR2 is SMNVEV (reference sequence). V was cut by 2 bases and J by 7 bases, with 15 bases left in between. The CDR3 covers 15 residues. CDR3 bases: TGTGCCAGCAGTTTAGTCTCAGGGGTCGGGCAGCCCCAGCATTTT. Its protein is CASSLVSGVGQPQHF.

This sequence joins TRBV7-9 and TRBJ2-3, with D possibly being TRBD1 (5 bases). Trimming removed 1 base at V and 5 bases at J, with 16 bases between. The germline V gene has CDR1 SEHNR and CDR2 FQNEAQ (reference sequence). This CDR3 contains 16 residues. The CDR3 bases are TGTGCCAGCAGCTTAGAACAGGCGATCCGCGGAGATACGCAGTATTTT. Translation: CASSLEQAIRGDTQYF.

The V call is TRBV20-1, the J call TRBJ2-5; possible D gene TRBD1, 5 bases. Germline lookup yields CDR1 DFQATT and CDR2 SNEGSKA (reference sequence). Trimming stripped 6 bases from V and 9 bases from J, with 11 bases between. The CDR3 is made up of 10 amino acids. The DNA for the CDR3 is TGCAGTGCCTACGCAGGGCCCCAGTACTTC. Its protein product is CSAYAGPQYF.

This clone appeared a few times. V is TRBV14 and J is TRBJ2-1, with TRBD2 identical over 13 bases. The length of the CDR3 is 16 residues. Losses at the gene ends were 4 bases for V and 3 bases for J; bases not matched to a gene: 3. Germline lookup yields CDR1 SGHDN and CDR2 FVKESK. CDR3 nucleotides: TGTGCCAGCAGCCTTCGGACTAGCGGGGGCTACAATGAGCAGTTCTTC. It specifies CASSLRTSGGYNEQFF.

The V and J genes are TRBV27 and TRBJ1-2; 8 nucleotides line up with TRBD1. In germline, CDR1 is MNHEY, CDR2 SMNVEV (reference sequence). With V trimmed by 1 base and J by 3 bases, 7 bases remained unmatched. The CDR3 has 16 residues. The CDR3, as DNA: TGTGCCAGCAGTTTATATCGGGCAGGGGGCCACTATGGCTACACCTTC. Translating it yields CASSLYRAGGHYGYTF.

The genes are TRBV5-5 and TRBJ1-2; 7 bases are shared with TRBD1. Losses at the gene ends were 2 bases for V and 3 bases for J; bases not matched to a gene: 16. CDR3 size: 18 residues. Germline V lookup: CDR1 SGHKS, CDR2 YYEKEE (reference sequence). The CDR3 bases are TGTGCCAGCAGCTTATTTCGTACGGACAGGAGTACAGACTATGGCTACACCTTC. It yields the protein CASSLFRTDRSTDYGYTF.

The chain is built from TRBV6-5 and TRBJ1-2; D unclear. Germline V gene lookup returns CDR1 MNHEY and CDR2 SVGAGI. The CDR3 loop spans 13 amino acids. V shed 0 bases and J shed 6 bases, with 8 bases lying between them. The CDR3 protein is CASSYSKLDGYTF. CDR3 nucleotides: TGTGCCAGCAGTTACTCTAAGTTAGATGGCTACACCTTC.

This chain uses TRBV5-6 with TRBJ2-5, with a possible D match to TRBD1 (6 bases). This CDR3 region has 14 residues. Germline V gene sequence: CDR1 SGHDT, CDR2 YYEEEE. Deletions cut 1 base from V and 5 bases from J, with 12 bases between. CDR3 amino acids: CASSLQGQGETQYF. The CDR3 region has the DNA TGTGCCAGCAGCTTGCAGGGTCAGGGGGAGACCCAGTACTTC.

The V call is TRBV4-1, the J call TRBJ1-2; D unclear. The CDR3 consists of 17 residues. With 4 bases removed from V and 1 base from J, the gap between germline ends came to 19 bases. Germline CDR1 is MGHRA and CDR2 is YSYEKL. The CDR3 sequence is CASSPVIRTARNYGYTF. In nucleotides, the CDR3 is TGCGCCAGCAGCCCAGTGATTCGAACCGCCCGTAACTATGGCTACACCTTC.

The chain couples TRBV27 to TRBJ1-2; 8 nucleotides line up with TRBD1. CDR3 length: 15 amino acids. The V and J ends lost 5 bases and 4 bases, in that order; junction bases with no gene match: 9. Germline V gene lookup returns CDR1 MNHEY and CDR2 SMNVEV (reference sequence). As DNA, the CDR3 is TGTGCCAGCAGTAAACTAGGACAGGGTGGCTATGGCTACACCTTC. It translates to CASSKLGQGGYGYTF.

The chain joins TRBV11-3 to TRBJ2-3; 13 bases are shared with TRBD2. From germline, CDR1 is SGHNT and CDR2 YENEEA. The CDR3 covers 15 residues. Trimming removed 5 bases from V and 11 bases from J; junction bases left unmatched: 10. The CDR3 DNA follows: TGTGCCAGCAGCGGACGGACTAGCGGGAGAGTCAAGCAGTATTTT. Translation: CASSGRTSGRVKQYF.

The rearrangement links TRBV9 to TRBJ2-2, with TRBD1 matching over 8 bases. This CDR3 spans 15 amino acids. Per germline, CDR1 SGDLS and CDR2 YYNGEE. J lost 7 bases, V lost 0 bases, and 5 bases had no gene match. This CDR3 reads CASSVAGQGVGELFF. DNA for the CDR3: TGTGCCAGCAGCGTAGCTGGACAGGGCGTCGGGGAGCTGTTTTTT.

The chain has TRBV30 and TRBJ1-5; 9 bases are a match to TRBD1. CDR1 is GTSNPN, CDR2 SVGIG, per germline (reference sequence). J gave up 3 bases and V 3 bases, and 9 bases lay outside the gene matches. CDR3 length: 16 residues. CDR3 in amino acids: CAWSLLGTGINQPQHF. Written as DNA, the CDR3 is TGTGCCTGGAGCCTTTTGGGGACAGGGATCAATCAGCCCCAGCATTTT.

This chain links TRBV6-6 with TRBJ1-2; D is perhaps TRBD1 (5 bases). Germline V CDR1 and CDR2: MNHNY, SVGAGI (reference sequence). Trimming left V 6 bases short and J 6 bases short, with 20 bases between. The CDR3 is 15 amino acids. DNA of the CDR3: TGTGCCAGCAGAACTATCGACGGGGGAAGTAATGGCTACACCTTC. Amino acid sequence: CASRTIDGGSNGYTF.

The CDR3 reads CASKYSGSDNEQFF. DNA of the CDR3: TGTGCCAGCAAATACAGCGGGTCCGACAATGAGCAGTTCTTC. This chain links TRBV6-1 with TRBJ2-1; maybe TRBD2 (6 bases). The CDR3 is made up of 14 amino acids. The V and J ends lost 7 bases and 5 bases respectively, with 15 bases between them. CDR1 is MNHNS, CDR2 SASEGT, per germline.

The chain combines TRBV7-6 with TRBJ2-1; 11 positions agree with TRBD2. The CDR3 sequence is 19 residues long. The V and J ends lost 1 base and 8 bases, in that order; junction bases with no gene match: 16. The germline CDR1 and CDR2 sequences are SGHVS and FNYEAQ. CDR3 protein: CASSLVPLAGGPGGDEQFF. The CDR3 nucleotides read TGTGCCAGCAGCTTAGTCCCCTTAGCGGGAGGGCCGGGTGGAGATGAGCAGTTCTTC.

This chain joins TRBV20-1 and TRBJ2-3; D unresolved. V was clipped by 4 bases and J by 2 bases, with 4 bases between them. Germline CDR1 reads DFQATT; CDR2 reads SNEGSKA (reference sequence). The CDR3 totals 11 residues. The CDR3 DNA reads TGCAGTGCTACTATCACAGATACGCAGTATTTT. It codes for CSATITDTQYF.

The chain joins TRBV5-1 to TRBJ2-7; 9 bases agree with TRBD1. This CDR3 spans 14 amino acids. The germline V gene encodes CDR1 SGHRS and CDR2 YFSETQ. V was clipped by 4 bases and J by 7 bases; unmatched bases: 9. CDR3 sequence reads: CASSEGQGSREQYF. CDR3 DNA sequence: TGCGCCAGCAGCGAAGGACAGGGGAGCCGGGAGCAGTACTTC.

The rearrangement joins TRBV28 to TRBJ2-7, with 10 bases identical to TRBD1. This CDR3 comprises 14 residues. The trim removed 10 bases at V and 4 bases at J, leaving 10 bases unmatched. The germline gives CDR1 MDHEN, CDR2 SYDVKM. CDR3 protein: CATRGTGEVYEQYF. CDR3 sequence (DNA): TGTGCCACCCGAGGGACAGGGGAAGTTTACGAGCAGTACTTC.

This chain joins TRBV15 and TRBJ1-2; D may be TRBD1 (5 bases). The germline gives CDR1 LNHNV, CDR2 YYDKDF (reference sequence). V was pared by 7 bases and J by 6 bases, with 15 bases between. This CDR3 spans 13 amino acids. The DNA of the CDR3 is TGTGCCACCATCAACTCGGGGGGAGATGGCTACACCTTC. Translating gives CATINSGGDGYTF.

This clone appeared a single time. The chain employs TRBV2 and TRBJ1-4; 8 bases line up with TRBD1. The CDR3 consists of 14 residues. Germline CDR1 SNHLY, CDR2 FYNNEI. Trimming removed 5 bases from V and 7 bases from J; junction bases left unmatched: 6. CDR3 residues: CASSQGQGSEKLFF. As DNA, the CDR3 is TGTGCCAGCAGTCAAGGACAGGGAAGTGAAAAACTGTTTTTT.

V gene TRBV5-4 combines with J gene TRBJ2-1; 12 bases are a match to TRBD2. Germline V gene data show CDR1 as SGHNT and CDR2 as YYREEE (reference sequence). V trimming: 4 bases; J trimming: 8 bases; junction bases outside the gene matches: 7. CDR3 length equals 15 residues. CDR3 sequence reads: CASSQTSGSLHEQFF. The CDR3 bases are TGTGCCAGCAGCCAGACTAGCGGGAGTTTGCATGAGCAGTTCTTC.

The rearrangement joins TRBV18 to TRBJ1-1, with D possibly being TRBD1 (5 bases). Germline V gives CDR1 KGHSH, CDR2 LQKENI. This CDR3 spans 14 amino acids. V was cut by 3 bases and J by 6 bases, with 14 bases left in between. In DNA, the CDR3 is TGTGCCAGCTCACCGCGGGACGGAAGCTCTGAAGCTTTCTTT. Protein product: CASSPRDGSSEAFF.

In nucleotides, the CDR3 is TGTGCCAGCAGCTTCCTGACTAGCGGGACCTACGAGCAGTACTTC. This codes for CASSFLTSGTYEQYF. This chain links TRBV7-8 with TRBJ2-7, with 11 bases fitting TRBD2. There are 15 residues in the CDR3. V dropped 3 bases and J dropped 2; count of bases not matched to a gene: 3. Looked up from germline, CDR1 is SGHVS and CDR2 is FQNEAQ.